This T cell receptor (beta chain) was identified during a study of cytomegalovirus exposure and HLA in healthy donors. CDR3 length equals 15 residues. Germline CDR1 and CDR2: LGHNA and YNFKEQ. Trimming took 1 base from V and 0 from J, leaving 7 bases between them. PCR involved 60 Vbeta and 13 Jbeta primers. Assay: immunoSEQ multiplex PCR; the TCRdb copy retains only in-frame clones and omits some. The sample includes about 140,000 clones, 60% to 80% of them seen just once. This clonotype was sampled from a male donor in good health and CMV-seronegative. This rearrangement joins TRBV4-2 to TRBJ1-3; D is uncertain. The specimen sequenced was PBMCs. In DNA form, the CDR3 reads TGTGCCAGCAGCCAAGGAGGGCTCTCTGGAAACACCATATATTTT. This gives the protein CASSQGGLSGNTIYF.